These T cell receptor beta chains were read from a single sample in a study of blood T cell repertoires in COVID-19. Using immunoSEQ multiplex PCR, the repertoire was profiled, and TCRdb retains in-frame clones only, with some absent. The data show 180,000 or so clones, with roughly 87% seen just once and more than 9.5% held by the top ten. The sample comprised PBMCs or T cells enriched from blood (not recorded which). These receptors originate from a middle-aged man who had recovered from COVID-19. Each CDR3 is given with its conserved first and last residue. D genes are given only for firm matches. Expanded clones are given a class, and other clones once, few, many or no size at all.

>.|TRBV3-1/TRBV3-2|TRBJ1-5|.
TGTGCCAGCAGCCAAGGCACTCCCGATAGCAATCAGCCCCAGCATTTT
CASSQGTPDSNQPQHF
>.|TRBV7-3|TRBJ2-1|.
TGTGCCAGCAGCCGAACAGGTTACAATGAGCAGTTCTTC
CASSRTGYNEQFF
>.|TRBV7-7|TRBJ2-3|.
TGTGCCAGCAGCTTAGATCCAGTCTCAGATACGCAGTATTTT
CASSLDPVSDTQYF
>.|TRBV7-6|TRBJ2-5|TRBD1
TGTGCCAGCAGTGGGGGACAGTCACAAGAGACCCAGTACTTC
CASSGGQSQETQYF
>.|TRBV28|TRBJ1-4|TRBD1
TGTGCCAGCGTACGGGACAGCAGAGAAAAACTGTTTTTT
CASVRDSREKLFF
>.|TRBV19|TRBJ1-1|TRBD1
TGTGCCAGTAGTATGAGACGACAGGGGGTCACTGAAGCTTTCTTT
CASSMRRQGVTEAFF
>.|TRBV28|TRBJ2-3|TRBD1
TGTGCCAGCAGTTCTACCGGGACAGGGAGAGATACGCAGTATTTT
CASSSTGTGRDTQYF
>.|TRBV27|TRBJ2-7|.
TGTGCCAGCAGGCCGGGGGTGGCGAGCAGGCAGTACTTC
CASRPGVASRQYF
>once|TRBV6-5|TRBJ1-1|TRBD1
TGTGCCAGCAGAATGACAGGGGGCCATACTGAAGCTTTCTTT
CASRMTGGHTEAFF
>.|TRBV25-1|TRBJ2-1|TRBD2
TGTGCCAGCACCCGCCCGGGACTAGCGGGAGCTGGTGAGCAGTTCTTC
CASTRPGLAGAGEQFF
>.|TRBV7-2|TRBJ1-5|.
TGTGCCAGCAGCTCTGGAGATTATAGCAATCAGCCCCAGCATTTT
CASSSGDYSNQPQHF
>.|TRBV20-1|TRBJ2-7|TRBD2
TGCAGTGCTAGTGGCGGGAGAGTACGCGACGAGCAGTACTTC
CSASGGRVRDEQYF
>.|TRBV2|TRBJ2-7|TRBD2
TGTGCCAGCTCCCCCCGGCGGGAGTTCCCCTCGGTAGGGCAGTACTTC
CASSPRREFPSVGQYF
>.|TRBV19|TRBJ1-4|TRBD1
TGTGCCAGTAGTATAATGGCGACAGGGGCTGGGAATAATGAAAAACTGTTTTTT
CASSIMATGAGNNEKLFF
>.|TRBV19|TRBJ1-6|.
TGTGCCAGTAGTCTCGGGAGCACACCCCTCCACTTT
CASSLGSTPLHF
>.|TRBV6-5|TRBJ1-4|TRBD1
TGTGCCAGCAGTCCATCGGGACAGGTTAATGAAAAACTGTTTTTT
CASSPSGQVNEKLFF
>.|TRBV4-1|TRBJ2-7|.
TGCGCCAGCAGCCAAGAGGCTGGATCGCGGGCGGGCGAGCAGTACTTC
CASSQEAGSRAGEQYF
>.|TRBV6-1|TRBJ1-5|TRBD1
TGTGCCAGCAGTGGTCCCCAGGGGGCACTCAATCAGCCCCAGCATTTT
CASSGPQGALNQPQHF
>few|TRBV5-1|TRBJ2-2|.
TGCGCCAGCAGGGAGATGCCCGCGAACACCGGGGAGCTGTTTTTT
CASREMPANTGELFF
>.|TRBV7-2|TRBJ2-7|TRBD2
TGTGCCAGCAGCCTTCTAGCGGGAGCTCGATACGAGCAGTACTTC
CASSLLAGARYEQYF
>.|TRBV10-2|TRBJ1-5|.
TGCGCCAGCAGTGTCTCGACAGGCCGGCGGCCCCAGCATTTT
CASSVSTGRRPQHF
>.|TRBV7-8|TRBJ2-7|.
TGTGCCAGCAGCGAAAACAGGGCCTTGGCCTACGAGCAGTACTTC
CASSENRALAYEQYF
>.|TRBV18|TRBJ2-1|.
TGTGCCAGCTCACGATACAGTGATGAGCAGTTCTTC
CASSRYSDEQFF
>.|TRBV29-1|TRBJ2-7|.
TGCAGCGTTGAATTTATTGTTAGTCAAGAGCAGTACTTC
CSVEFIVSQEQYF
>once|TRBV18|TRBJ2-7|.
TGTGCCAGCTCACCTTCTACCGGAGGGGACTACGAGCAGTACTTC
CASSPSTGGDYEQYF
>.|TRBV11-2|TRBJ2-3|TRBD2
TGTGCCAGCAGATTGGTTAGCGGGAAAACAGATACGCAGTATTTT
CASRLVSGKTDTQYF
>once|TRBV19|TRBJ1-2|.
TGTGCCACCTCCTTTGCGGGGCAGGGTCATGGCTACACCTTC
CATSFAGQGHGYTF
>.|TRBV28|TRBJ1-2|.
TGTGCCAGCAGACGACTGGGGGGGGACTATGGCTACACCTTC
CASRRLGGDYGYTF
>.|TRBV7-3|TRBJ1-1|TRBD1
TGTGCCAGCAGCTTCGGGACAGGGTCGAGCACTGAAGCTTTCTTT
CASSFGTGSSTEAFF
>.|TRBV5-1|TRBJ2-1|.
TGCGCCAGCAGCTTTGGGACTTCCTACAATGAGCAGTTCTTC
CASSFGTSYNEQFF
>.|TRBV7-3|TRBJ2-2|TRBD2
TGTGCCAGCAGCTTACCTAGCGGGGACGCCGGGGAGCTGTTTTTT
CASSLPSGDAGELFF
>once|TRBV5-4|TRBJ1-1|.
TGTGCCAGCAGCTTGCCGGGAAGTCAGAACACTGAAGCTTTCTTT
CASSLPGSQNTEAFF
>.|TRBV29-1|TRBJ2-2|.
TGCAGCGTTGTGTACTTTAACACCGGGGAGCTGTTTTTT
CSVVYFNTGELFF
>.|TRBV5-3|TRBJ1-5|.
TGTGCCAGAGGGGAGCTCAGGCCAAGCAATCAGCCCCAGCATTTT
CARGELRPSNQPQHF
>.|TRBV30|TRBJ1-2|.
TGTGCCTGGAATAGCGGGGCCGGGAATGGCTACACCTTC
CAWNSGAGNGYTF
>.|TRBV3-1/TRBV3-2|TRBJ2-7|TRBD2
TGTGCCAGCAGCCAAGGGATCGGGGGGGCCTACGAGCAGTACTTC
CASSQGIGGAYEQYF
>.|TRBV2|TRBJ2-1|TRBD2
TGTGCCAGCAGTGGTTCCCGTGCGGGAGTGTACAATGAGCAGTTCTTC
CASSGSRAGVYNEQFF
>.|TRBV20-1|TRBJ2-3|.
TGCAGTGCTAGTAGGGGGGGGAGCACAGATACGCAGTATTTT
CSASRGGSTDTQYF
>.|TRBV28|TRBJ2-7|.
TGTGCCAGCAGTTTTGCAGGGTACGAGCAGTACTTC
CASSFAGYEQYF
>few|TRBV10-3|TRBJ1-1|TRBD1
TGTGCCATCAGCCGGACAGGGGGGAACACTGAAGCTTTCTTT
CAISRTGGNTEAFF
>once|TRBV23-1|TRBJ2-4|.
TGCGCCAGCAGTCAATCCTCAGGACTAGCCAAAAACATTCAGTACTTC
CASSQSSGLAKNIQYF
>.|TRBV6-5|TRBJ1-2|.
TGTGCCAGCAGTTACGGGTACAGGGATGGCTACACCTTC
CASSYGYRDGYTF
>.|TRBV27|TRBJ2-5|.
TGTGCCAGCAGTTTATGGGGCTCCCGAGAGACCCAGTACTTC
CASSLWGSRETQYF
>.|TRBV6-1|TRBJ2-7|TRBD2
TGTGCCAGCAGTGAAGTAGCGGGAGTAACCGAGCAGTACTTC
CASSEVAGVTEQYF
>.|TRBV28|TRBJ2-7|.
TGTGCCAGCAGTTCCCTTTCCTACGAGCAGTACTTC
CASSSLSYEQYF
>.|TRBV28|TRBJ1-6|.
TGTGCCAGCAGGGGGACTCTCTATAATTCACCCCTCCACTTT
CASRGTLYNSPLHF
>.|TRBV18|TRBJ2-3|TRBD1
TGTGCCAGCTCACTAATTGAGGACAGGGCGGGGAGTACAGATACGCAGTATTTT
CASSLIEDRAGSTDTQYF
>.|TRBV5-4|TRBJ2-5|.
TGTGCCAGCAGCTTGGAAAGCTTTGGGACCCAGTACTTC
CASSLESFGTQYF
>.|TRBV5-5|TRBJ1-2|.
TGTGCCAGCAGCTTCGGAGAAAACTATGGCTACACCTTC
CASSFGENYGYTF
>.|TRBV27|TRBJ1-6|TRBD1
TGTGCCAGCAGTTTACAGACAGGGGAGAAGGCACCCCTCCACTTT
CASSLQTGEKAPLHF